The T cell receptor (beta chain) under discussion was sequenced for a study of T-cell reconstitution after alpha-beta-depleted transplantation in children. Unique molecular identifiers tagged the TCRbeta library. Each CDR3 protein is one row after TCRdb ran MiXCR on the PCR reads. The profile covers a few hundred thousand distinct CDR3 sequences, with over 9% appearing a single time and under 3% taken by the ten largest. There are 13 residues in the CDR3. Germline assignment: CDR1 DFQATT and CDR2 SNEGSKA (reference sequence). Trimming at V came to 5 bases and at J to 4 bases, leaving 2 bases not matched to a gene. This clonotype was observed a handful of times.

The receptor's source is a human donor who donated a stem cell graft to a child with acute lymphoblastic leukemia. Source: PBMCs from the stem cell graft donor, taken from the stem cell graft. The chain recombines TRBV20-1 with TRBJ2-5, with 12 bases fitting TRBD2. CDR3 in DNA: TGCAGTGCTGCGGGACTAGCGGGAGAGACCCAGTACTTC. Its translation: CSAAGLAGETQYF.